This T cell receptor (beta chain) was recorded in a study of cytomegalovirus exposure and HLA in healthy donors (dated by TCRdb to about 2017). Regarding the complete study: According to a later analysis, one platform produced both the 110 or so validation repertoires and the 670 or so repertoires of the first cohort. The study was designed to test whether signatures of past pathogen exposure could be identified by cataloging public T cell receptors. In addition to the first cohort of approximately 650 subjects, a separate validation cohort of approximately 130 different subjects was used. The study combined high-throughput TCR immunosequencing, statistical association of individual TCRs with disease status, and machine learning to predict cytomegalovirus infection status.

The donors belonged to the validation cohort of about 130 subjects, which was separate from the approximately 660-subject first cohort. Turning to this clone: Its antigen remains unidentified. No qualities accompany the bases; no much larger clone lies one base away.

What the research found in general, with its limitations: Across donors, most TCR sequences were observed very rarely, whereas some public TCRs were present in many individuals. Three of the identified cytomegalovirus-associated TCR beta chains were confirmed in vitro to be specific for cytomegalovirus antigens. According to the authors, the approach could potentially be generalized to other disease states and immunological phenotypes. Of the cluster scores, approximately 94% were above 0 in a later analysis, which found that TCRs clustered in the first cohort also tended to co-occur in the 95 to 150 validation repertoires. The classifier was reported to diagnose cytomegalovirus status with high specificity and sensitivity in both the original cohort and the validation cohort. A later analysis had no HLA typing for the validation cohort, so co-occurrence there was scored across all 110 or so repertoires. In the study, around 150 TCR beta chains were listed as associated with cytomegalovirus.

Library preparation was by the immunoSEQ multiplex PCR assay. The original pipeline was this. A statistical classification framework was developed to diagnose cytomegalovirus status using the catalog of TCR beta chain sequences. The source is immuneACCESS, and TCRdb retained only in-frame sequences with V and J called. Part of the clones is not carried over; for the studies checked, unresolved V genes explain less than half of this, and the remainder is unexplained. The V and J calls and clone size come from that table; D and trimming were worked out from the DNA. The sample table shows more than 200,000 clones, and less than 95% are seen once. The ten largest clones capture approximately 3% of the sample. Germline trimming: 3 bases from V, 6 bases from J; junction bases outside gene matches: 5. CDR1 and CDR2, per the germline V gene, are SGDLS and YYNGEE. Its CDR3 holds 14 amino acids, cysteine through phenylalanine. Only CDR3 DNA is held: 42 bases, read in frame from base 1.

Sequencing was done on a sample of PBMCs. The sequence links TRBV9 to TRBJ1-4, and 7 bases in between align with TRBD1. This clonotype originated in a woman aged 25 to 45 in good health and CMV-seronegative. The sequenced DNA: TGTGCCAGCAGCGCAGACAGGGAGGATGAAAAACTGTTTTTT. This gives the protein CASSADREDEKLFF.